This T cell receptor (beta chain) was identified during a study of blood T cell repertoires in COVID-19. Study at large: Acute and convalescent COVID-19 specimens originated in the United States, Italy and Spain.

Germline-derived CDR1 and CDR2 are MRHNA and SNTAGT. V gave up 0 bases and J gave up 1 base, with 4 bases separating them. The CDR3 loop spans 15 amino acids. Original processing notes: For nucleated cells, counts were estimated from reference gene primer amplification. The data were produced by immunoSEQ multiplex PCR, yet TCRdb's version contains in-frame clones alone and is incomplete. V, J and clone size reflect that table, while D and trimming were determined from the DNA. The sample holds tens of thousands of clones, approximately 80% seen once. Sequenced: peripheral blood. The rearrangement links TRBV6-4 to TRBJ2-6; no definite D call. The TCR was taken from a man at least 80 years old with active or convalescent COVID-19. The CDR3 region is CASSDSASGANVLTF. CDR3 sequence (DNA): TGTGCCAGCAGTGACTCGGCATCTGGGGCCAACGTCCTGACTTTC.